This is a list of T cell receptor beta chains from one sample in a study of blood T cell repertoires in COVID-19. TCRdb keeps only in-frame clones here, not all; method: immunoSEQ multiplex PCR. The sample gives 220,000 or so clones, 70% to 85% of which show up once; under 2% is in the top ten. The sample taken for sequencing was peripheral blood. The origin of the receptors is an elderly woman with acute or convalescent COVID-19. CDR3s include the opening cysteine and the closing phenylalanine or tryptophan. Fields, in order: CDR3 protein, CDR3 DNA, V gene, clone size, D gene, J gene. D genes are given only for firm matches. Clone size is stated in some rows and not others, as once, few, many or a class when expanded.

cdr3_aa: CASSPRPGVSYNEQFF
cdr3_nt: TGTGCCAGCTCACCACGTCCGGGTGTCTCCTACAATGAGCAGTTCTTC
v_call: TRBV18
clone_size: .
d_call: .
j_call: TRBJ2-1

cdr3_aa: CASSMPTSGSVNTQYF
cdr3_nt: TGTGCCAGTAGTATGCCTACTAGCGGGAGCGTAAATACGCAGTATTTT
v_call: TRBV19
clone_size: .
d_call: TRBD2
j_call: TRBJ2-3

cdr3_aa: CATSRDDGGEQFF
cdr3_nt: TGTGCCACCAGCAGAGATGACGGGGGTGAGCAGTTCTTC
v_call: TRBV15
clone_size: once
d_call: .
j_call: TRBJ2-1

cdr3_aa: CSASPFGGGAADTQYF
cdr3_nt: TGCAGTGCTAGTCCCTTCGGCGGGGGGGCTGCAGATACGCAGTATTTT
v_call: TRBV20-1
clone_size: once
d_call: TRBD2
j_call: TRBJ2-3

cdr3_aa: CASSQEAGARAGWFGYTF
cdr3_nt: TGTGCCAGCAGCCAAGAGGCCGGAGCCCGGGCGGGATGGTTTGGCTACACCTTC
v_call: TRBV14
clone_size: few
d_call: .
j_call: TRBJ1-2

cdr3_aa: CASSYLSGRARNEQFF
cdr3_nt: TGTGCCAGCAGCTATCTTAGCGGGAGGGCCCGAAATGAGCAGTTCTTC
v_call: TRBV7-2
clone_size: .
d_call: TRBD2
j_call: TRBJ2-1

cdr3_aa: CASSQQTAFDGYTF
cdr3_nt: TGTGCCAGCAGCCAACAGACAGCCTTCGATGGCTACACCTTC
v_call: TRBV3-1/TRBV3-2
clone_size: .
d_call: .
j_call: TRBJ1-2

cdr3_aa: CASSSPGTGGYEQYF
cdr3_nt: TGTGCCAGCAGTTCGCCCGGGACAGGGGGCTACGAGCAGTACTTC
v_call: TRBV28
clone_size: .
d_call: TRBD1
j_call: TRBJ2-7

cdr3_aa: CASSHRGLYTF
cdr3_nt: TGTGCCAGCAGCCACAGGGGCCTCTACACCTTC
v_call: TRBV7-9
clone_size: .
d_call: TRBD1
j_call: TRBJ1-2

cdr3_aa: CASADSQETQYF
cdr3_nt: TGTGCCAGCGCCGACAGTCAAGAGACCCAGTACTTC
v_call: TRBV18
clone_size: .
d_call: .
j_call: TRBJ2-5

cdr3_aa: CASSAGGYTDTQYF
cdr3_nt: TGTGCCAGCAGTGCGGGGGGTTACACAGATACGCAGTATTTT
v_call: TRBV2
clone_size: .
d_call: TRBD2
j_call: TRBJ2-3

cdr3_aa: CASSSGSADEKLFF
cdr3_nt: TGCGCCAGCAGCTCAGGGTCTGCTGATGAAAAACTGTTTTTT
v_call: TRBV5-1
clone_size: few
d_call: .
j_call: TRBJ1-4

cdr3_aa: CASSLDGTGGAYEQYF
cdr3_nt: TGCGCCAGCAGCTTAGATGGGACAGGGGGCGCGTACGAGCAGTACTTC
v_call: TRBV5-1
clone_size: .
d_call: TRBD1
j_call: TRBJ2-7

cdr3_aa: CASSGQGYEQYF
cdr3_nt: TGTGCCAGCTCGGGACAGGGCTACGAGCAGTACTTC
v_call: TRBV18
clone_size: .
d_call: TRBD1
j_call: TRBJ2-7

cdr3_aa: CASSLAGVGPNTEAFF
cdr3_nt: TGTGCCAGCAGCTTGGCCGGGGTAGGCCCTAACACTGAAGCTTTCTTT
v_call: TRBV5-4
clone_size: .
d_call: .
j_call: TRBJ1-1

cdr3_aa: CASKRAGNNEQFF
cdr3_nt: TGTGCCAGTAAGCGGGCTGGGAATAATGAGCAGTTCTTC
v_call: TRBV19
clone_size: .
d_call: .
j_call: TRBJ2-1

cdr3_aa: CASSQCDRGSNQPQHF
cdr3_nt: TGCGCCAGCAGTCAATGCGACAGGGGGAGCAATCAGCCCCAGCATTTT
v_call: TRBV23-1
clone_size: few
d_call: TRBD1
j_call: TRBJ1-5

cdr3_aa: CASSRSGGDTYNEQFF
cdr3_nt: TGTGCCAGCAGTCGTTCCGGGGGGGACACCTACAATGAGCAGTTCTTC
v_call: TRBV28
clone_size: .
d_call: TRBD2
j_call: TRBJ2-1

cdr3_aa: CASSQDFSRGRGYEQYF
cdr3_nt: TGCGCCAGCAGCCAAGATTTCTCGCGCGGGAGGGGCTACGAGCAGTACTTC
v_call: TRBV4-1
clone_size: .
d_call: TRBD2
j_call: TRBJ2-7

cdr3_aa: CASSRTGTQLPYGYTF
cdr3_nt: TGTGCCAGCTCACGGACAGGTACCCAGCTCCCGTATGGCTACACCTTC
v_call: TRBV18
clone_size: .
d_call: TRBD1
j_call: TRBJ1-2